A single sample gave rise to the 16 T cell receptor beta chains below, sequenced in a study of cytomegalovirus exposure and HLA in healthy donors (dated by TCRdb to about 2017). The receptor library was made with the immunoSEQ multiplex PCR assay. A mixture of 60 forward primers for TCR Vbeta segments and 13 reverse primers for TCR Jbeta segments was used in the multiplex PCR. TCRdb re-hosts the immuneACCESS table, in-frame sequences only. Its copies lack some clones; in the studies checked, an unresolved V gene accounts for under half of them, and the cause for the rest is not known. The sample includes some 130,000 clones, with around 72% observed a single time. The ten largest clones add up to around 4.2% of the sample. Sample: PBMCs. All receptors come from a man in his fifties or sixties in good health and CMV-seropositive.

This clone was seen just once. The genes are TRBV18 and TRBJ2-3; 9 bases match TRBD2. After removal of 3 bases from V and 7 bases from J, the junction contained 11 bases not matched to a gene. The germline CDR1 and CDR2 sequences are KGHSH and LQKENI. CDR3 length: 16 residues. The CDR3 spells CASSPGSSGGGNTQYF. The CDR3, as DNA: TGTGCCAGCTCACCGGGCAGTAGCGGGGGCGGAAATACGCAGTATTTT.

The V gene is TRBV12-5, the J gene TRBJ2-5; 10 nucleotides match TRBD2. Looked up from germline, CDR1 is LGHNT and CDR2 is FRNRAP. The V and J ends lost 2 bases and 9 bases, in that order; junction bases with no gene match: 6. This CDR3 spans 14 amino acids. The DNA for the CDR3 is TGTGCTAGTGGTTTGAGGCTAGCGGGGGCGGCCCAGTACTTC. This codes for CASGLRLAGAAQYF.

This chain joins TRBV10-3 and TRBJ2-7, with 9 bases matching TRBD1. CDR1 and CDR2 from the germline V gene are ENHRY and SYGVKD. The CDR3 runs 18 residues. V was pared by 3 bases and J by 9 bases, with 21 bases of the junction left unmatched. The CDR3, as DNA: TGTGCCATCAGTGATTCCCCTAAGACGACAGGGGGTGCAAGGGGGCAGTACTTC. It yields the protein CAISDSPKTTGGARGQYF.

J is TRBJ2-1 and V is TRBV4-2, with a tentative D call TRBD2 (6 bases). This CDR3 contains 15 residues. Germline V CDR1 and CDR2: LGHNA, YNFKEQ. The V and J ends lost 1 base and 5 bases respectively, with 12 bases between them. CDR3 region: CASSQVGGRNNEQFF. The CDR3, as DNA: TGTGCCAGCAGCCAAGTGGGGGGACGGAACAATGAGCAGTTCTTC.

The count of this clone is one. CDR3 nucleotides: TGCGCCAGCAGCCCCCAACGGCGGGGGGGCCGGGAGACCCAGTACTTC. The encoded protein is CASSPQRRGGRETQYF. This chain uses TRBV4-1 with TRBJ2-5, with 9 bases fitting TRBD2. The V gene end was trimmed by 4 bases and the J gene end by 5 bases; junction bases not matched to a gene: 11. Germline V gene sequence: CDR1 MGHRA, CDR2 YSYEKL. The CDR3 loop spans 16 amino acids.

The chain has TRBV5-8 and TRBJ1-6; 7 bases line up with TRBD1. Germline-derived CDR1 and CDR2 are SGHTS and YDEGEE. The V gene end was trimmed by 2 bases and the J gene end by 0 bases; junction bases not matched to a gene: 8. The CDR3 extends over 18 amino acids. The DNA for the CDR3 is TGTGCCAGCAGCTTATCAGGGACAGTCCGCTCCTATAATTCACCCCTCCACTTT. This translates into CASSLSGTVRSYNSPLHF. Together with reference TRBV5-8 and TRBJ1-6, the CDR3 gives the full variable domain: EAGVTQSPTHLIKTRGQQATLRCSPISGHTSVYWYQQALGLGLQFLLWYDEGEERNRGNFPPRFSGRQFPNYSSELNVNALELEDSALYLCASSLSGTVRSYNSPLHFGNGTRLTVT.

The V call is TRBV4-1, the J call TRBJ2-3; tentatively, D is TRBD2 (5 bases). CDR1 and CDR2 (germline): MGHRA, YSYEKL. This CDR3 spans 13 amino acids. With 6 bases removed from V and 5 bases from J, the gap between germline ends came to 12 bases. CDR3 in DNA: TGCGCCAGCAGACCACCAGGACTAGATACGCAGTATTTT. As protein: CASRPPGLDTQYF.

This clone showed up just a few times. In nucleotides, the CDR3 is TGTGCCAGCAGCCAAGAGGACCCTCGGAGGGGTGGCTACACCTTC. The encoded protein is CASSQEDPRRGGYTF. The chain employs TRBV11-2 and TRBJ1-2; possible D gene TRBD1, 5 bases. The CDR3 contains 15 residues. Germline V CDR1 and CDR2: SGHAT, FQNNGV. Trimming removed 5 bases from V and 7 bases from J, with 20 bases in between.

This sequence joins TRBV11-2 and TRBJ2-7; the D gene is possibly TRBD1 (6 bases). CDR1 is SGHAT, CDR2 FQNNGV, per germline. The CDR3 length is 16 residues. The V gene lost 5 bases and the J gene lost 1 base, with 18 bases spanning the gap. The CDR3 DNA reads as TGTGCCAGCAGCCGTCCGATCCGGGACAAGTCCTACGAGCAGTACTTC. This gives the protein CASSRPIRDKSYEQYF.

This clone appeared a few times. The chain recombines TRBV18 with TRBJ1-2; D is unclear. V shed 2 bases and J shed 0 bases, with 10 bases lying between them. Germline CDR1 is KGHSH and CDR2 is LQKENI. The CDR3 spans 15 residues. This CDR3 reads CASSPERAPNYGYTF. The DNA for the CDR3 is TGTGCCAGCTCACCAGAGAGGGCCCCTAACTATGGCTACACCTTC.

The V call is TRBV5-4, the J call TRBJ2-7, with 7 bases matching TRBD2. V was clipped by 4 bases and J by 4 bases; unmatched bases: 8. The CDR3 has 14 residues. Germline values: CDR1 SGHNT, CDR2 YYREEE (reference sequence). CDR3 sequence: CASSRGGTGYEQYF. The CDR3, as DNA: TGTGCCAGCAGCCGGGGAGGGACTGGGTACGAGCAGTACTTC.

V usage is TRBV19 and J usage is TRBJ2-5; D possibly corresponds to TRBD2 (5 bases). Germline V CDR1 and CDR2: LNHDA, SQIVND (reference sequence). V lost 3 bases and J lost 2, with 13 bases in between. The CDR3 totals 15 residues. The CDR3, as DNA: TGTGCCAGTAGTATGGTCGCGGGTGGGCAAGAGACCCAGTACTTC. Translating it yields CASSMVAGGQETQYF.

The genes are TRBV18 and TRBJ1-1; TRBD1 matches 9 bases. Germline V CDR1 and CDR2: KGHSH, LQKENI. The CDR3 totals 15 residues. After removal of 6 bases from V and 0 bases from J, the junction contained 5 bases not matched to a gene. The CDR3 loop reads CASSSGQGLNTEAFF. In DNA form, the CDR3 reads TGTGCCAGCTCCTCGGGACAGGGATTGAACACTGAAGCTTTCTTT.

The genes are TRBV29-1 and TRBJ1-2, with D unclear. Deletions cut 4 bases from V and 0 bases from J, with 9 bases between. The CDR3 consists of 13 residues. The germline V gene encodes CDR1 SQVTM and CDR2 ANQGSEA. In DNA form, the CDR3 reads TGCAGCGTTGTGTCAGAACCTAACTATGGCTACACCTTC. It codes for CSVVSEPNYGYTF.

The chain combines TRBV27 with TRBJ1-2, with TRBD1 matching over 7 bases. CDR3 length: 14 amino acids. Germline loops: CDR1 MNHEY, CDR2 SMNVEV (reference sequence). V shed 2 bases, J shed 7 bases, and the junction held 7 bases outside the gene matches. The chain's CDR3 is CASSLRTGLGGYTF. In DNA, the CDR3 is TGTGCCAGCAGTTTAAGGACAGGTTTGGGTGGCTACACCTTC.

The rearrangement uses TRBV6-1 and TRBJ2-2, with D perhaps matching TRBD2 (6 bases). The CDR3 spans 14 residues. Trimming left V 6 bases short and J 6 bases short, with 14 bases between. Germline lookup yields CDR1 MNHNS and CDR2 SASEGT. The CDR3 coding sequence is TGTGCCAGCAGGAGGGAGGCAGGGCCCGGGGAGCTGTTTTTT. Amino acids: CASRREAGPGELFF.